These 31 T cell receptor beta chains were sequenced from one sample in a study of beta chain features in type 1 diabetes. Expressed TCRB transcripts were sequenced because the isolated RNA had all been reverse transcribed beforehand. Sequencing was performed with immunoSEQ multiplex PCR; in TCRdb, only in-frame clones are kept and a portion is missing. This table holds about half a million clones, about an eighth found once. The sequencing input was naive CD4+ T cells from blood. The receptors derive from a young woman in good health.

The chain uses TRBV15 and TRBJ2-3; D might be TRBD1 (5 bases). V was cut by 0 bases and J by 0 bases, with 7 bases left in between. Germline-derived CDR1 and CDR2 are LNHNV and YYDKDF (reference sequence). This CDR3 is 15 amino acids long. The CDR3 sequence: CATSREGPSTDTQYF. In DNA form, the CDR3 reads TGTGCCACCAGCAGAGAGGGGCCCAGCACAGATACGCAGTATTTT.

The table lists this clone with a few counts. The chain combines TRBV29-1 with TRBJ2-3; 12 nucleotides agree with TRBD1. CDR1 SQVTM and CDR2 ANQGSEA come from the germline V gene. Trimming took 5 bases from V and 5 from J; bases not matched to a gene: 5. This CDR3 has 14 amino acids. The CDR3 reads CSVPGTGGGDTQYF. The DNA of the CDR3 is TGCAGCGTTCCCGGGACAGGGGGCGGAGATACGCAGTATTTT.

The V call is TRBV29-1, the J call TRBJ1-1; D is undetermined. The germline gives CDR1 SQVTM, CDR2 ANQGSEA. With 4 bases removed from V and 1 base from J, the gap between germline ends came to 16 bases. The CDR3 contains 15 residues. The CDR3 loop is CSVVYPARENTEAFF. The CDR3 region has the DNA TGCAGCGTTGTTTACCCGGCGCGCGAGAACACTGAAGCTTTCTTT. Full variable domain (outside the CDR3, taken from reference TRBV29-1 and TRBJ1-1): SAVISQKPSRDICQRGTSLTIQCQVDSQVTMMFWYRQQPGQSLTLIATANQGSEATYESGFVIDKFPISRPNLTFSTLTVSNMSPEDSSIYLCSVVYPARENTEAFFGQGTRLTVV.

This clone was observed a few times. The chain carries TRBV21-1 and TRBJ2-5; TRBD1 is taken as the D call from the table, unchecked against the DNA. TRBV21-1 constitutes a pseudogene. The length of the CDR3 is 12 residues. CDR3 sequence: CASRDRQVTQYF. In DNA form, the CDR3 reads TGTGCCAGCAGGGATAGACAGGTAACGCAGTACTTC.

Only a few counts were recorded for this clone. The CDR3 loop is CAWSKTGAGQKGYTF. As DNA, the CDR3 is TGTGCCTGGAGTAAAACAGGCGCTGGCCAAAAGGGCTACACCTTC. The chain has TRBV30 and TRBJ1-2, with D maybe TRBD1 (5 bases). Trimming took 2 bases from V and 8 from J, leaving 21 bases between them. The CDR3 has 15 residues. In germline, CDR1 is GTSNPN, CDR2 SVGIG (reference sequence).

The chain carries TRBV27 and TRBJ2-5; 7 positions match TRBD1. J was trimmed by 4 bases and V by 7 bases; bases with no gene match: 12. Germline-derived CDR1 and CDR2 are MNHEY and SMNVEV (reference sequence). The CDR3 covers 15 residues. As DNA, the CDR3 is TGTGCCAGCACCCTCAGGGGGAGAAGGGGAGAGACCCAGTACTTC. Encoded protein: CASTLRGRRGETQYF.

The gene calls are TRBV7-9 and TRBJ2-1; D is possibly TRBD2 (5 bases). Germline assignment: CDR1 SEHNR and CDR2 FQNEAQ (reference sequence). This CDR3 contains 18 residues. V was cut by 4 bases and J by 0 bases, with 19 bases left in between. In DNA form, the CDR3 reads TGTGCCAGCAGCTCTCTTTTTGCTAGCAAGAGCTCCTACAATGAGCAGTTCTTC. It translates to CASSSLFASKSSYNEQFF.

Written as DNA, the CDR3 is TGTGCCAGTAGTATAGGGAGGAGGGGGCTCCAGTACTTC. It encodes CASSIGRRGLQYF. This rearrangement joins TRBV19 to TRBJ2-5; possible D gene TRBD1, 7 bases. Trimming pared 1 base from V and 10 bases from J, leaving 13 bases between. Germline-derived CDR1 and CDR2 are LNHDA and SQIVND (reference sequence). The CDR3 has 13 residues.

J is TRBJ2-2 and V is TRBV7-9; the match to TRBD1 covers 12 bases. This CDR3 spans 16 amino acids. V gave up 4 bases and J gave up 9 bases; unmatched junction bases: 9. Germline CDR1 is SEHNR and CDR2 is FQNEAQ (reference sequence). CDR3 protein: CASSSPRGQGARELFF. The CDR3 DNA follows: TGTGCCAGCAGCTCCCCACGGGGACAGGGGGCCAGGGAGCTGTTTTTT. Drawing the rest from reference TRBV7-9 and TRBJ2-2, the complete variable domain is DTGVSQNPRHKITKRGQNVTFRCDPISEHNRLYWYRQTLGQGPEFLTYFQNEAQLEKSRLLSDRFSAERPKGSFSTLEIQRTEQGDSAMYLCASSSPRGQGARELFFGEGSRLTVL.

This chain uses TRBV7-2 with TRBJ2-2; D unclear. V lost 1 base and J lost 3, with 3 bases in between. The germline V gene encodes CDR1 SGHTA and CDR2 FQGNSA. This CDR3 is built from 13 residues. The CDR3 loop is CASSLDYTGELFF. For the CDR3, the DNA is TGTGCCAGCAGCTTAGACTACACCGGGGAGCTGTTTTTT.

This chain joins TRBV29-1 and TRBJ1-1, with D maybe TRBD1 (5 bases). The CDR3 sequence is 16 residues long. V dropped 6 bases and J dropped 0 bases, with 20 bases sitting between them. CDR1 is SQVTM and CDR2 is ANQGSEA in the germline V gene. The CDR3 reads CSVGGQGGVLNTEAFF. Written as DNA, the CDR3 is TGCAGCGTCGGAGGCCAGGGAGGAGTATTGAACACTGAAGCTTTCTTT.

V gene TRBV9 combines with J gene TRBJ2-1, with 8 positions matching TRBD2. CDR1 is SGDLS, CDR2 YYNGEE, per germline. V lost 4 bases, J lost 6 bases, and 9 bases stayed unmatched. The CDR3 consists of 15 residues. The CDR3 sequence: CASSPSGSWGNEQFF. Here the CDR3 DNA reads TGTGCCAGCAGCCCCAGCGGGAGTTGGGGCAATGAGCAGTTCTTC.

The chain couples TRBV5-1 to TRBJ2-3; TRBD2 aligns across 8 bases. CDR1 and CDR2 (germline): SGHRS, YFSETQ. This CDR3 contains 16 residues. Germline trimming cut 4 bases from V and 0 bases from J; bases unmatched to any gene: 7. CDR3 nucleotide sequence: TGCGCCAGCAGCATCGGACTAGCCGATAGCACAGATACGCAGTATTTT. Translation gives CASSIGLADSTDTQYF.

This CDR3 reads CASSSDGTYTGELFF. The CDR3 region has the DNA TGTGCCAGCAGCTCGGACGGGACATACACCGGGGAGCTGTTTTTT. The genes are TRBV7-3 and TRBJ2-2; a weak D match, TRBD1 (6 bases). Trimming took off 4 bases at V and 3 bases at J, with 12 bases between the two ends. The CDR3 totals 15 residues. From germline, CDR1 is SGHTA and CDR2 FQGTGA.

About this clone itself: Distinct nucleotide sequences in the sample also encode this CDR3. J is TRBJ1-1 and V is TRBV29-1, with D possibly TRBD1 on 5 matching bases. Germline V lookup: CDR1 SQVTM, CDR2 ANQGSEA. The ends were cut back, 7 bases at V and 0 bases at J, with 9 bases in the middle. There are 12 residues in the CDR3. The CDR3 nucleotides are TGCAGCGGCGGACATTTGAACACTGAAGCTTTCTTT. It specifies CSGGHLNTEAFF.

CDR3 sequence: CATHVGGARTDTQYF. CDR3 coding DNA: TGTGCCACCCACGTGGGTGGGGCGCGCACAGATACGCAGTATTTT. The chain employs TRBV10-3 and TRBJ2-3; D might be TRBD1 (5 bases). Trimming shortened V by 10 bases and J by 1 base, and 18 bases separated the two germline ends. Germline V CDR1 and CDR2: ENHRY, SYGVKD. The CDR3 is 15 residues long.

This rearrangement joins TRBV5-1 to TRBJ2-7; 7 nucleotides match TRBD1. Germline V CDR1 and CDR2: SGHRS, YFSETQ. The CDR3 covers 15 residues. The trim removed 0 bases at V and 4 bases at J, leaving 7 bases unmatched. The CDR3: CASSLGHRDRYEQYV. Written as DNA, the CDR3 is TGCGCCAGCAGCTTGGGGCACCGGGACAGATACGAGCAGTACGTC.

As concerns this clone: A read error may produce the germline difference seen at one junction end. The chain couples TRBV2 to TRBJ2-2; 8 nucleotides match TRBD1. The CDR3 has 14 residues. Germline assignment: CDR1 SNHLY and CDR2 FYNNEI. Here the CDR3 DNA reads TGTGCCAGCAGTAAGACAGGGGAAGCCGGGGAGCCGTTTTTT. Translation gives CASSKTGEAGEPFF. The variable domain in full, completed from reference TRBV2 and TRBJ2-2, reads EPEVTQTPSHQVTQMGQEVILRCVPISNHLYFYWYRQILGQKVEFLVSFYNNEISEKSEIFDDQFSVERPDGSNFTLKIRSTKLEDSAMYFCASSKTGEAGEPFFGEGSRLTVL.

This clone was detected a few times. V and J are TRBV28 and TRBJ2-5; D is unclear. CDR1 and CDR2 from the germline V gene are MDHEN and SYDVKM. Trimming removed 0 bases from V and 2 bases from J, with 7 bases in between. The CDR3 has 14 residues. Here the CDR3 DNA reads TGTGCCAGCAGTTTATGGTCAGTACAAGAGACCCAGTACTTC. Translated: CASSLWSVQETQYF.

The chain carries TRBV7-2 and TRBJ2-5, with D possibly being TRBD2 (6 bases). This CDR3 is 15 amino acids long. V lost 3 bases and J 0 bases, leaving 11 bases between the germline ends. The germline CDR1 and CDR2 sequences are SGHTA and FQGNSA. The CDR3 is CASSLRGAYQETQYF. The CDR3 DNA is TGTGCCAGCAGCTTGCGGGGCGCTTACCAAGAGACCCAGTACTTC.

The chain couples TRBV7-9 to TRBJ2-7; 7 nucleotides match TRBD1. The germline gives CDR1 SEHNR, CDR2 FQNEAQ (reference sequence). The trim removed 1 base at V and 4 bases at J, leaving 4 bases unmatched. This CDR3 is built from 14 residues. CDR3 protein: CASSLVGTAYEQYF. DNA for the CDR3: TGTGCCAGCAGCTTAGTTGGGACAGCTTACGAGCAGTACTTC.

CDR3 in amino acids: CASSPDRSSYEQYV. In DNA form, the CDR3 reads TGTGCCAGCAGCCCGGACAGGAGCTCCTACGAGCAGTACGTC. The chain couples TRBV7-2 to TRBJ2-7; 7 bases fit TRBD1. Germline trimming cut 5 bases from V and 0 bases from J; bases unmatched to any gene: 4. CDR1 and CDR2 from the germline V gene are SGHTA and FQGNSA. There are 14 residues in the CDR3.

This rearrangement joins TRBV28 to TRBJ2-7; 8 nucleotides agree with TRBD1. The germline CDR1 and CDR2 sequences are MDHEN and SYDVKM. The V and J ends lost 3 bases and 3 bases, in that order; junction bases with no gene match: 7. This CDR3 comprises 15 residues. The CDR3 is CASSFGVQGVYEQYV. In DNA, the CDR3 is TGTGCCAGCAGTTTCGGCGTACAGGGGGTCTACGAGCAGTACGTC.

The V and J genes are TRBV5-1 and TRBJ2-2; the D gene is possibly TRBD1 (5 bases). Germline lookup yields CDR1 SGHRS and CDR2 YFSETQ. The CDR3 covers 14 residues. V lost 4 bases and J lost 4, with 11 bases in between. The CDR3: CASSTIRGTGELFF. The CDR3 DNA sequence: TGCGCCAGCAGCACTATAAGGGGCACCGGGGAGCTGTTTTTT.

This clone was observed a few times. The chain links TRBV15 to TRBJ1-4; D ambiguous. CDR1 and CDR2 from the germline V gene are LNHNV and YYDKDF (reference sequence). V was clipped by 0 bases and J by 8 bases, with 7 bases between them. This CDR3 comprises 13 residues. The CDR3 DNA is TGTGCCACCAGCAGAGATCGGTTGGAAAAACTGTTTTTT. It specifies CATSRDRLEKLFF.

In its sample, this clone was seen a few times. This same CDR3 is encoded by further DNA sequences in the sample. The CDR3 loop is CSVAQGYGYTF. In DNA, the CDR3 is TGCAGCGTTGCGCAGGGATATGGCTACACCTTC. The chain links TRBV29-1 to TRBJ1-2, with a weak D call TRBD1 (5 bases). The V gene's germline CDR1 is SQVTM and CDR2 ANQGSEA. CDR3 size: 11 residues. Trimming left V 4 bases short and J 5 bases short, with 8 bases between.

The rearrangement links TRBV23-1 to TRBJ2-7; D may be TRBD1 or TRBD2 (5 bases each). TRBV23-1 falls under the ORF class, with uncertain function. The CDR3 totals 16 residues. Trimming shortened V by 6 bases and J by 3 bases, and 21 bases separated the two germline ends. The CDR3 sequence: CASSLVLRDGHYEQYF. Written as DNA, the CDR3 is TGCGCCAGCAGCCTAGTTCTTAGGGACGGACACTACGAGCAGTACTTC.

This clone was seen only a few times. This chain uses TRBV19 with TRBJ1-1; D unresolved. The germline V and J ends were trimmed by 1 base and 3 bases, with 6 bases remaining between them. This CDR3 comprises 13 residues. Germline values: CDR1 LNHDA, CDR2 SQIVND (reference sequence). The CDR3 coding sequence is TGTGCCAGTAGTATAGGCCGAGACACTGAAGCTTTCTTT. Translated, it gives CASSIGRDTEAFF.

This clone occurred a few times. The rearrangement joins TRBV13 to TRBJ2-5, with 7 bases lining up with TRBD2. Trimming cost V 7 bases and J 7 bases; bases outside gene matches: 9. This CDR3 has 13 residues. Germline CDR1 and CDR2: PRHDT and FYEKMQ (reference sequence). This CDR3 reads CASNPGLSTTQYF. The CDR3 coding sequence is TGTGCCAGCAACCCGGGACTATCCACGACCCAGTACTTC.

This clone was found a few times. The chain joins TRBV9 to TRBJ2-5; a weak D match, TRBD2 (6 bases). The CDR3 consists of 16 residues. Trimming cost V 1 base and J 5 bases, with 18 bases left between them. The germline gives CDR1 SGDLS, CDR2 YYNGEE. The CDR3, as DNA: TGTGCCAGCAGCGTAACCCCGGGCGGGGCGGTTGAGACCCAGTACTTC. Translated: CASSVTPGGAVETQYF.

CDR3 loop: CASSSRRGSTGELFF. In DNA, the CDR3 is TGTGCCAGCAGCTCAAGACGGGGGTCCACCGGGGAGCTGTTTTTT. The V call is TRBV7-8, the J call TRBJ2-2; possible D gene TRBD2, 6 bases. The CDR3 sequence is 15 residues long. Germline CDR1 is SGHVS and CDR2 is FQNEAQ. Trimming removed 4 bases from V and 4 bases from J, with 13 bases in between.